This T cell receptor beta chain was obtained from a study of blood T cell repertoires in COVID-19. Study overall: T cells, B-cell-depleted T cells, or PBMCs provided the cDNA or gDNA that served as material.

This CDR3 spans 16 amino acids. Germline V gene lookup returns CDR1 SGHAT and CDR2 FQNNGV. The V gene end was trimmed by 3 bases and the J gene end by 1 base; junction bases not matched to a gene: 9. Sequenced by immunoSEQ multiplex PCR; TCRdb stores in-frame clones only, minus some. The sample contains 200,000 to 300,000 clones, approximately 83% of which appear only once. This clone occurred a few times. The TCR sequence derives from a man younger than 45 who had recovered from COVID-19. The gene calls are TRBV11-2 and TRBJ2-7; TRBD2 agrees at 7 bases. Sequencing was done on a sample of peripheral blood. The CDR3 DNA reads as TGTGCCAGCAGCTTCCAGGGAGGGTCGACATCCTACGAGCAGTACTTC. Amino acids: CASSFQGGSTSYEQYF.